The rows below give T cell receptor beta chains drawn from one sample of a study of technical replicates of blood from four donors. Here immunoSEQ multiplex PCR was the method, and the copy in TCRdb shows in-frame clones only, minus some. In the table there are more than 80,000 clones, approximately 95% of which are singletons. Source material: T cells isolated from PBMCs. The receptor source for this set is a human donor in good health. CDR3s include the opening cysteine and the closing phenylalanine or tryptophan. The order of the fields is V gene, D gene, J gene, clone size, CDR3 DNA, CDR3 protein. A D gene is named only where the DNA matches it firmly. The size field is filled for only some rows; it gives once, few, many or a size class.

v_call: TRBV29-1
d_call: -
j_call: TRBJ2-3
clone_size: -
cdr3_nt: TGCAGCGTTCCAGAGGGCACAGCAGATACGCAGTATTTT
cdr3_aa: CSVPEGTADTQYF

v_call: TRBV6-5
d_call: -
j_call: TRBJ2-2
clone_size: -
cdr3_nt: TGTGCCAGCAGTTATTCTTCCACCGGGGAGCTGTTTTTT
cdr3_aa: CASSYSSTGELFF

v_call: TRBV28
d_call: TRBD1
j_call: TRBJ1-1
clone_size: -
cdr3_nt: TGTGCCAGCAGTTTAGCCAGGGGGTTTGGGTTGAACACTGAAGCTTTCTTT
cdr3_aa: CASSLARGFGLNTEAFF

v_call: TRBV28
d_call: TRBD2
j_call: TRBJ2-7
clone_size: -
cdr3_nt: TGTGCCAGCAGTTTACCTTTGGGGGGGTCGCCCCGGGGCTACGAGCAGTACTTC
cdr3_aa: CASSLPLGGSPRGYEQYF

v_call: TRBV15
d_call: -
j_call: TRBJ1-3
clone_size: -
cdr3_nt: TGTGCCACCGGGTGGAGCTCTGGAAACACCATATATTTT
cdr3_aa: CATGWSSGNTIYF

v_call: TRBV4-1
d_call: TRBD2
j_call: TRBJ2-5
clone_size: -
cdr3_nt: TGCGCCAGCAGCCTAGCGGGCGCGGAGACCCAGTACTTC
cdr3_aa: CASSLAGAETQYF

v_call: TRBV20-1
d_call: -
j_call: TRBJ2-7
clone_size: -
cdr3_nt: TGCAGTGCGGGACTGGCCGCGGAGCAGTACTTC
cdr3_aa: CSAGLAAEQYF

v_call: TRBV27
d_call: TRBD2
j_call: TRBJ2-2
clone_size: -
cdr3_nt: TGTGCCAGCAGAGGACTAGCGGGCACCGGGGAGCTGTTTTTT
cdr3_aa: CASRGLAGTGELFF

v_call: TRBV10-2
d_call: TRBD1
j_call: TRBJ1-1
clone_size: -
cdr3_nt: TGCGCCAGCAGAGGTGGACAGGTGTCGACTGAAGCTTTCTTT
cdr3_aa: CASRGGQVSTEAFF

v_call: TRBV6-1
d_call: TRBD1
j_call: TRBJ1-2
clone_size: -
cdr3_nt: TGTGCCAGCAGTACCTCCCGGGACAGGGTAGGCTACACCTTC
cdr3_aa: CASSTSRDRVGYTF

v_call: TRBV18
d_call: -
j_call: TRBJ2-7
clone_size: -
cdr3_nt: TGTGCCAGCTCACAACTGCGGGACAGACCATACGAGCAGTACTTC
cdr3_aa: CASSQLRDRPYEQYF

v_call: TRBV6-1
d_call: -
j_call: TRBJ2-1
clone_size: -
cdr3_nt: TGTGCCAGCAGTGATGCTGTCAGGGCCAGATACAATGAGCAGTTCTTC
cdr3_aa: CASSDAVRARYNEQFF

v_call: TRBV5-1
d_call: TRBD1
j_call: TRBJ2-2
clone_size: -
cdr3_nt: TGCGCCAGCAGACGACCGGGACAGACGAACACCGGGGAGCTGTTTTTT
cdr3_aa: CASRRPGQTNTGELFF

v_call: TRBV4-1
d_call: -
j_call: TRBJ1-1
clone_size: -
cdr3_nt: TGCGCCAGCAGCCTAGGACATAAGGGGACTGAAGCTTTCTTT
cdr3_aa: CASSLGHKGTEAFF

v_call: TRBV7-9
d_call: -
j_call: TRBJ1-4
clone_size: once
cdr3_nt: TGTGCCAGCAGCCAACAGGGAGGGTTGAATGAAAAACTGTTTTTT
cdr3_aa: CASSQQGGLNEKLFF

v_call: TRBV10-3
d_call: TRBD1
j_call: TRBJ1-1
clone_size: -
cdr3_nt: TGTGCCATCAGTGAGTCGACAGGGGAGAACACTGAAGCTTTCTTT
cdr3_aa: CAISESTGENTEAFF

v_call: TRBV6-1
d_call: TRBD2
j_call: TRBJ2-3
clone_size: -
cdr3_nt: TGTGCCAGCTACACGAGCGGGAGGAGAGATACGCAGTATTTT
cdr3_aa: CASYTSGRRDTQYF

v_call: TRBV6-5
d_call: -
j_call: TRBJ2-2
clone_size: -
cdr3_nt: TGTGCCAGCAGTTCCCAAACTGCCGGGGAGCTGTTTTTT
cdr3_aa: CASSSQTAGELFF

v_call: TRBV6-1
d_call: -
j_call: TRBJ2-7
clone_size: -
cdr3_nt: TGTGCCAGCAGGGGGAGACACGATTACCCCTACGAGCAGTACTTC
cdr3_aa: CASRGRHDYPYEQYF

v_call: TRBV6-6
d_call: -
j_call: TRBJ1-1
clone_size: -
cdr3_nt: TGTGCCAGCAGTACAGGGAACACTGAAGCTTTCTTT
cdr3_aa: CASSTGNTEAFF

v_call: TRBV9
d_call: TRBD1
j_call: TRBJ2-5
clone_size: -
cdr3_nt: TGTGCCAGCAGCCCGGGACAGCTCCAAGAGACCCAGTACTTC
cdr3_aa: CASSPGQLQETQYF

v_call: TRBV14
d_call: -
j_call: TRBJ2-5
clone_size: -
cdr3_nt: TGTGCCAGCAGCCGTCGGGGGTTGGAGACCCAGTACTTC
cdr3_aa: CASSRRGLETQYF

v_call: TRBV27
d_call: TRBD1
j_call: TRBJ1-2
clone_size: -
cdr3_nt: TGTGCCAGCAGGGCGACAGGGTTGGGAGGCTACACCTTC
cdr3_aa: CASRATGLGGYTF

v_call: TRBV28
d_call: TRBD1
j_call: TRBJ2-2
clone_size: -
cdr3_nt: TGTGCCAGCAGTTTAACGACAGGGTATTCGAACACCGGGGAGCTGTTTTTT
cdr3_aa: CASSLTTGYSNTGELFF

v_call: TRBV14
d_call: -
j_call: TRBJ1-2
clone_size: -
cdr3_nt: TGTGCCAGCAGCCAAGATTGGAGTAGTATAACCTTC
cdr3_aa: CASSQDWSSITF

v_call: TRBV5-1
d_call: -
j_call: TRBJ1-1
clone_size: -
cdr3_nt: TGCGCCAGCAGCGCCGACTTGTTCACTGAAGCTTTCTTT
cdr3_aa: CASSADLFTEAFF

v_call: TRBV19
d_call: TRBD2
j_call: TRBJ2-1
clone_size: -
cdr3_nt: TGTGCCAGTAGCCTTCCTCGGGGGGGGGTAAATGAGCAGTTCTTC
cdr3_aa: CASSLPRGGVNEQFF

v_call: TRBV19
d_call: TRBD1
j_call: TRBJ2-1
clone_size: -
cdr3_nt: TGTGCCAGTAGTACGGGACAGGGGGAGAACAATGAGCAGTTCTTC
cdr3_aa: CASSTGQGENNEQFF

v_call: TRBV5-1
d_call: -
j_call: TRBJ2-7
clone_size: once
cdr3_nt: TGCGCCAGCAGCTTGGGTTCCGGGGGTCGGTTCTCCTACGAGCAGTACTTC
cdr3_aa: CASSLGSGGRFSYEQYF

v_call: TRBV30
d_call: TRBD1
j_call: TRBJ1-2
clone_size: -
cdr3_nt: TGTGCCTGTCGTCTCACCGTATCCTACAGGGGGTATGGCTACACCTTC
cdr3_aa: CACRLTVSYRGYGYTF

v_call: TRBV6-5
d_call: TRBD2
j_call: TRBJ2-1
clone_size: once
cdr3_nt: TGTGCCACTAGGACTAGCGCCTACAATGAGCAGTTCTTC
cdr3_aa: CATRTSAYNEQFF

v_call: TRBV5-1
d_call: -
j_call: TRBJ2-1
clone_size: -
cdr3_nt: TGCGCCAGCAGCTTGGCACCGGGGTTGAATGAGCAGTTCTTC
cdr3_aa: CASSLAPGLNEQFF

v_call: TRBV4-1
d_call: -
j_call: TRBJ1-4
clone_size: few
cdr3_nt: TGCGCCAGCAGCCTGGTAGCGGGCGAAAAACTGTTTTTT
cdr3_aa: CASSLVAGEKLFF

v_call: TRBV2
d_call: -
j_call: TRBJ2-7
clone_size: -
cdr3_nt: TGTGCCAGCAGCGCCCCAGGTCTAGCAGACTACGAGCAGTACTTC
cdr3_aa: CASSAPGLADYEQYF

v_call: TRBV28
d_call: -
j_call: TRBJ2-5
clone_size: -
cdr3_nt: TGTGCCAGCAGCCCGACAGGAAATGTTGATTGGGGGACGGAGACCCAGTACTTC
cdr3_aa: CASSPTGNVDWGTETQYF

v_call: TRBV27
d_call: -
j_call: TRBJ1-2
clone_size: -
cdr3_nt: TGTGCCAGCACCGGGGCGGGGCTTGGCTACACCTTC
cdr3_aa: CASTGAGLGYTF

v_call: TRBV30
d_call: -
j_call: TRBJ1-1
clone_size: -
cdr3_nt: TGTGCCTGGGAAACAGGGTGGACGGCTGAAGCTTTCTTT
cdr3_aa: CAWETGWTAEAFF

v_call: TRBV11-3
d_call: -
j_call: TRBJ2-2
clone_size: once
cdr3_nt: TGTGCCAGCAGCTTAGGGACACACACCGGGGAGCTGTTTTTT
cdr3_aa: CASSLGTHTGELFF

v_call: TRBV2
d_call: TRBD1
j_call: TRBJ1-4
clone_size: -
cdr3_nt: TGTGCCAGCAGTCCCGGACAGGGGGCGGGGGAAAAACTGTTTTTT
cdr3_aa: CASSPGQGAGEKLFF

v_call: TRBV9
d_call: -
j_call: TRBJ1-5
clone_size: -
cdr3_nt: TGTGCCAGCAGCGTAGGGACAAATAGCAATCAGCCCCAGCATTTT
cdr3_aa: CASSVGTNSNQPQHF

v_call: TRBV12-5
d_call: -
j_call: TRBJ1-1
clone_size: -
cdr3_nt: TGTGCTAGTGTTTTTCAGACAGGATCTGAAGCTTTCTTT
cdr3_aa: CASVFQTGSEAFF

v_call: TRBV27
d_call: TRBD2
j_call: TRBJ2-5
clone_size: once
cdr3_nt: TGTGCCAGCAGTTTGGACGGACTAGCCGGGGGGAGGGAGACCCAGTACTTC
cdr3_aa: CASSLDGLAGGRETQYF

v_call: TRBV5-1
d_call: -
j_call: TRBJ2-1
clone_size: -
cdr3_nt: TGCGCCAGCAGCTTGGTTCAGGGTTACAATGAGCAGTTCTTC
cdr3_aa: CASSLVQGYNEQFF

v_call: TRBV28
d_call: -
j_call: TRBJ1-1
clone_size: -
cdr3_nt: TGTGCCAGCAGTTTCAGGCTGCGGGACACTGAAGCTTTCTTT
cdr3_aa: CASSFRLRDTEAFF

v_call: TRBV6-6
d_call: TRBD2
j_call: TRBJ2-5
clone_size: -
cdr3_nt: TGTGCCAGCAGCCCCCTAGCGGGGGGGCGGGAGACCCAGTACTTC
cdr3_aa: CASSPLAGGRETQYF

v_call: TRBV19
d_call: -
j_call: TRBJ1-2
clone_size: -
cdr3_nt: TGTGCCAGTAGTATAGATCTGAGCATATCAAATGGCTACACCTTC
cdr3_aa: CASSIDLSISNGYTF

v_call: TRBV5-1
d_call: TRBD1
j_call: TRBJ2-1
clone_size: -
cdr3_nt: TGCGCCAGCAGCTTTACAGCACGGACAGGGTATTACAATGAGCAGTTCTTC
cdr3_aa: CASSFTARTGYYNEQFF

v_call: TRBV5-1
d_call: TRBD1
j_call: TRBJ2-5
clone_size: -
cdr3_nt: TGCGCCAGCAGCATCGGACAGGGGGGAGAAGAGACCCAGTACTTC
cdr3_aa: CASSIGQGGEETQYF

v_call: TRBV5-3
d_call: TRBD2
j_call: TRBJ2-7
clone_size: once
cdr3_nt: TGTGCCAGAAGCCCCAGACTAGCGGAACCCTACGAGCAGTACTTC
cdr3_aa: CARSPRLAEPYEQYF

v_call: TRBV5-1
d_call: TRBD1
j_call: TRBJ1-3
clone_size: -
cdr3_nt: TGCGCCAGCAGCTTGGTGGGGACAGGGTTTGGAAACACCATATATTTT
cdr3_aa: CASSLVGTGFGNTIYF

v_call: TRBV6-6
d_call: -
j_call: TRBJ2-3
clone_size: -
cdr3_nt: TGTGCCAGCAGCCTAACAGATACGCAGTATTTT
cdr3_aa: CASSLTDTQYF

v_call: TRBV6-1
d_call: TRBD1
j_call: TRBJ1-3
clone_size: once
cdr3_nt: TGTGCCAGCGCTAACCGGGACAGCGGAAACACCATATATTTT
cdr3_aa: CASANRDSGNTIYF

v_call: TRBV28
d_call: -
j_call: TRBJ2-1
clone_size: -
cdr3_nt: TGTGCCAGCAGTTTAGGTGGGAGTCACTCCTACAATGAGCAGTTCTTC
cdr3_aa: CASSLGGSHSYNEQFF

v_call: TRBV7-9
d_call: -
j_call: TRBJ1-2
clone_size: few
cdr3_nt: TGTGCCAGCAGCTCCCCTTGGGGGGAGAGAAAGGGCTACACCTTC
cdr3_aa: CASSSPWGERKGYTF

v_call: TRBV11-3
d_call: TRBD2
j_call: TRBJ2-1
clone_size: once
cdr3_nt: TGTGCCAGCAGCTTAGTGTCGGCGGGAGTAAATGAGCAGTTCTTC
cdr3_aa: CASSLVSAGVNEQFF

v_call: TRBV15
d_call: -
j_call: TRBJ1-1
clone_size: -
cdr3_nt: TGTGCCACCAGCAGAGAGGGACACAGAAGGGTGGGAAACACTGAAGCTTTCTTT
cdr3_aa: CATSREGHRRVGNTEAFF

v_call: TRBV6-5
d_call: -
j_call: TRBJ2-1
clone_size: -
cdr3_nt: TGTGCCAGCAGTTACTCGCTGGGAGCCTACAATGAGCAGTTCTTC
cdr3_aa: CASSYSLGAYNEQFF

v_call: TRBV11-3
d_call: -
j_call: TRBJ2-6
clone_size: -
cdr3_nt: TGTGCCAGCAGCTTTACAGGGTTAGGGGCCAACGTCCTGACTTTC
cdr3_aa: CASSFTGLGANVLTF

v_call: TRBV2
d_call: -
j_call: TRBJ1-1
clone_size: -
cdr3_nt: TGTGCCAGCAGTGAGGATGGGCAGGGAACAGCTTTCTTT
cdr3_aa: CASSEDGQGTAFF

v_call: TRBV30
d_call: TRBD2
j_call: TRBJ2-1
clone_size: -
cdr3_nt: TGTGCCCGTACTAGCGGGAAATTATCGAGCTCCTACAATGAGCAGTTCTTC
cdr3_aa: CARTSGKLSSSYNEQFF